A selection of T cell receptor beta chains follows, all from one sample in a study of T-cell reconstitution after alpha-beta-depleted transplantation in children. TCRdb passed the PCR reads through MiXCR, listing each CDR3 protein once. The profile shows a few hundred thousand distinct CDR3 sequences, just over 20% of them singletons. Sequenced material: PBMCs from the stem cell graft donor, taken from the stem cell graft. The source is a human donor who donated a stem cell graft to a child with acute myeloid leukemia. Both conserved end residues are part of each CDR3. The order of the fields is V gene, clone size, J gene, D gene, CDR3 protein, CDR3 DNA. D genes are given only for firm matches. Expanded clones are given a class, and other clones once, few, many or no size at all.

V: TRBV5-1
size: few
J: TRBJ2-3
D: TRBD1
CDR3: CASSSGQGLGTDTQYF
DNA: TGCGCCAGCAGCTCAGGACAGGGGTTAGGCACAGATACGCAGTATTTT

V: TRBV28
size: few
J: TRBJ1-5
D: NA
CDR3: CASSSPTLSNQPQHF
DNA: TGTGCCAGCAGTTCCCCGACTTTAAGCAATCAGCCCCAGCATTTT

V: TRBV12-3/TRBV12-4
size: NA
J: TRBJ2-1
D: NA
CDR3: CASSPSRYNEQFF
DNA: TGTGCCAGCAGCCCATCGCGCTACAATGAGCAGTTCTTC

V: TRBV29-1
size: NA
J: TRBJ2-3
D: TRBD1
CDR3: CSVARGQGARTDTQYF
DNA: TGCAGCGTTGCACGGGGACAGGGGGCACGCACAGATACGCAGTATTTT

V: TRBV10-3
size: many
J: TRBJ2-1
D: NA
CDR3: CAISPTGDPYNEQFF
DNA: TGTGCCATCAGTCCAACGGGAGACCCTTACAATGAGCAGTTCTTC

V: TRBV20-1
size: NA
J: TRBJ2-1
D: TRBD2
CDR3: CSVSGSDSYNEQFF
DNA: TGCAGTGTAAGCGGGAGTGACTCCTACAATGAGCAGTTCTTC

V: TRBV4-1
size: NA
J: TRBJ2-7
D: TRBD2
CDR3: CASSQVKSARETSYEQYF
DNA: TGCGCCAGCAGCCAAGTGAAGTCTGCGCGGGAGACTTCCTACGAGCAGTACTTC

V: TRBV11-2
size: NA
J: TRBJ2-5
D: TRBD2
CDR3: CASSLALGGGIQETQYF
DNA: TGTGCCAGCAGCTTGGCTTTGGGGGGGGGGATTCAAGAGACCCAGTACTTC

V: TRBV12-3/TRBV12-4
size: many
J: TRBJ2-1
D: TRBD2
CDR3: CASSVAGVNEQFF
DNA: TGTGCCAGCAGCGTAGCGGGAGTGAATGAGCAGTTCTTC

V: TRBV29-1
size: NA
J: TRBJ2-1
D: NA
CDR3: CSVEPVTAGEQFF
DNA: TGCAGCGTCGAGCCGGTGACGGCGGGGGAGCAGTTCTTC

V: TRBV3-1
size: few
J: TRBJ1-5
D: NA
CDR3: CASSRPNQPQHF
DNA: TGTGCCAGCAGCCGACCAAATCAGCCCCAGCATTTT

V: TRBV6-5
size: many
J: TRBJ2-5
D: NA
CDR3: CASSYKETQYF
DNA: TGTGCCAGCAGTTACAAAGAGACCCAGTACTTC